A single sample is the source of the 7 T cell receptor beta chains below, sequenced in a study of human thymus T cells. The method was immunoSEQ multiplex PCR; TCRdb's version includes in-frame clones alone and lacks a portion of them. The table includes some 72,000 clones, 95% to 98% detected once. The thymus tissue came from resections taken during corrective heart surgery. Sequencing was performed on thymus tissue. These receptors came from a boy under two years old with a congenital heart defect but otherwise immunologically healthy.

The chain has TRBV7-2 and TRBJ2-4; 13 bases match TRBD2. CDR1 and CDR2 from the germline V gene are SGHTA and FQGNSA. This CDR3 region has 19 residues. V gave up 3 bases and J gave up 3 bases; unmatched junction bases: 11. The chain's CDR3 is CASSLKTSGGPHSKNIQYF. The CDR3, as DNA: TGTGCCAGCAGCTTGAAGACTAGCGGGGGGCCCCACAGCAAAAACATTCAGTACTTC.

CDR3 residues: CASSFQNGTGKETQYF. Written as DNA, the CDR3 is TGTGCCAGCAGTTTCCAAAACGGGACAGGGAAAGAGACCCAGTACTTC. The V call is TRBV27, the J call TRBJ2-5; 9 bases map to TRBD1. V shed 3 bases and J 3 bases; nucleotides not matched to a gene: 8. Looked up from germline, CDR1 is MNHEY and CDR2 is SMNVEV (reference sequence). This CDR3 spans 16 amino acids.

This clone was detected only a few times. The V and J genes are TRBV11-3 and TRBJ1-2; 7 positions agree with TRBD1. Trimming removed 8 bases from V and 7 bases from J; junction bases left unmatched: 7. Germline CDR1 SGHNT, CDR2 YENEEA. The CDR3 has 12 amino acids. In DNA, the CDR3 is TGTGCCAGCGATAGACAGGGAGGTGGCTACACCTTC. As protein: CASDRQGGGYTF.

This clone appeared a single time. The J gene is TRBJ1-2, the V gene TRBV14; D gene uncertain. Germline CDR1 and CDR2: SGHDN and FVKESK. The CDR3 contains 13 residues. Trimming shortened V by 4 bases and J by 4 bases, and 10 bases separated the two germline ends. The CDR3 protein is CASSPGRAYGYTF. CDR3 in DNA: TGTGCCAGCAGCCCGGGTAGGGCCTATGGCTACACCTTC.

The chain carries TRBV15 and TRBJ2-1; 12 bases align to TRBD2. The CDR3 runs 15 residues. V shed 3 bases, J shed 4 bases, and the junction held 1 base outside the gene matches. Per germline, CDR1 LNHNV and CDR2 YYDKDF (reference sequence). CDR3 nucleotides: TGTGCCACCAGCAGCACTAGCGGGGGGTACAATGAGCAGTTCTTC. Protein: CATSSTSGGYNEQFF. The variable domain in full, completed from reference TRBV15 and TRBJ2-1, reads DAMVIQNPRYQVTQFGKPVTLSCSQTLNHNVMYWYQQKSSQAPKLLFHYYDKDFNNEADTPDNFQSRRPNTSFCFLDIRSPGLGDTAMYLCATSSTSGGYNEQFFGPGTRLTVL.

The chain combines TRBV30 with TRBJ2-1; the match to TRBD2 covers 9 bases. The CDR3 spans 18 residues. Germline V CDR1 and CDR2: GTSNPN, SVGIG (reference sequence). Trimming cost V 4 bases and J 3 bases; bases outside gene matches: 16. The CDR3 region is CAWKPSSGVDDFYNEQFF. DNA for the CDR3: TGTGCCTGGAAGCCTTCTAGCGGGGTCGACGACTTCTACAATGAGCAGTTCTTC.

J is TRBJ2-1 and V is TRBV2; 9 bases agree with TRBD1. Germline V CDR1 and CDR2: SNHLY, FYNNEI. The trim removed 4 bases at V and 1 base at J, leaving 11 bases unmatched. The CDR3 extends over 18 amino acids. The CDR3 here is CASSAEFLGTGSYNEQFF. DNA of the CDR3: TGTGCCAGCAGTGCTGAATTTCTCGGGACAGGGTCCTACAATGAGCAGTTCTTC.